Below are 31 T cell receptor beta chains sequenced from a single sample in a study of CD8 T cells in ankylosing spondylitis (dated 2017 in TCRdb). Libraries were prepared through 5' RACE. This sample was sequenced with an Illumina HiSeq 2500. TCRdb handled the public reads itself, with Q25 trimming in fastp and clone calling in MiXCR, and kept productive beta chains. Records with the same CDR3 protein are collapsed into one entry carrying the most frequent genes and DNA. The table for this sample lists under 200,000 distinct CDR3 sequences; around a tenth of them were counted only once. The biggest ten clones account for approximately 32% of the sample. The specimen sequenced was blood, either unsorted or a sorted T cell fraction (not recorded which). These receptors all come from a male donor with ankylosing spondylitis or in good health (not recorded which).

This clonotype was detected ten times or more. The chain combines TRBV5-1 with TRBJ1-1, with TRBD1 matching 9 bases. This CDR3 spans 15 amino acids. The V segment lost 4 bases and the J segment 5 bases; nucleotides outside the gene matches: 9. Per the germline V gene, CDR1 is SGHRS and CDR2 is YFSETQ. The CDR3 reads CASSRLQGARTEAFF. The CDR3 DNA sequence: TGCGCCAGCAGCCGATTACAGGGGGCGCGGACTGAAGCTTTCTTT.

J is TRBJ2-1 and V is TRBV2; 7 bases are shared with TRBD1. V shed 8 bases, J shed 5 bases, and the junction held 15 bases outside the gene matches. Germline V gene lookup returns CDR1 SNHLY and CDR2 FYNNEI. The CDR3 sequence is 16 residues long. Written as DNA, the CDR3 is TGTGCCAGCGGCAGGGGTGGGACAGCTACTAACAATGAGCAGTTCTTC. This gives the protein CASGRGGTATNNEQFF.

This clonotype was counted ten times or more. This chain joins TRBV10-3 and TRBJ2-1; D might be TRBD1 or TRBD2, each matching 5 bases. Looked up from germline, CDR1 is ENHRY and CDR2 is SYGVKD. Trimming took 8 bases from V and 9 from J, leaving 17 bases between them. This CDR3 has 13 amino acids. The CDR3 region has the DNA TGTGCCATCGGGACCTCCACGGTGGGTGAGCAGTTCTTC. Encoded protein: CAIGTSTVGEQFF.

This clonotype was seen many times. V usage is TRBV12-3 or TRBV12-4 and J usage is TRBJ2-7, with TRBD2 identical over 9 bases. There are 14 residues in the CDR3. V lost 1 base to trimming and J lost 7 bases; unmatched junction nucleotides: 5. The CDR3 loop reads CASSLGLAAGEQYF. The DNA of the CDR3 is TGTGCCAGCAGTTTAGGACTAGCGGCAGGGGAGCAGTACTTC.

The table lists this clonotype with many counts. The J gene is TRBJ1-2, the V gene TRBV20-1; tentatively, D is TRBD1 (5 bases). Per germline, CDR1 DFQATT and CDR2 SNEGSKA (reference sequence). The V end lost 4 bases, the J end lost 1 base, and 10 bases lay between the germline ends. The CDR3 sequence is 13 residues long. The CDR3 region is CSANQGDNYGYTF. In DNA, the CDR3 is TGCAGTGCTAACCAAGGGGATAACTATGGCTACACCTTC.

This clonotype has at least ten counts. V usage is TRBV9 and J usage is TRBJ2-7, with D tentatively TRBD1 (6 bases). V was pared by 0 bases and J by 3 bases, with 13 bases between. The V gene's germline CDR1 is SGDLS and CDR2 YYNGEE. CDR3 length: 15 residues. This chain's CDR3 is CASSVAQGFHYEQYF. The DNA for the CDR3 is TGTGCCAGCAGCGTAGCTCAGGGGTTCCACTACGAGCAGTACTTC.

At least ten counts were recorded for this clonotype. The chain has TRBV5-6 and TRBJ2-3; perhaps D is TRBD1 or TRBD2 (5 bases each). The V gene's germline CDR1 is SGHDT and CDR2 YYEEEE. This CDR3 has 14 residues. V was shortened by 3 bases and J by 7 bases, with 15 bases between the two germline ends. This CDR3 reads CASSSDGTLNTQYF. As DNA, the CDR3 is TGTGCCAGCAGCTCCGACGGGACGTTAAATACGCAGTATTTT.

The chain carries TRBV5-1 and TRBJ2-1, with D perhaps matching TRBD2 (5 bases). Trimming stripped 0 bases from V and 9 bases from J, with 7 bases between. The CDR3 runs to 12 residues. Germline V gene lookup returns CDR1 SGHRS and CDR2 YFSETQ. CDR3 sequence reads: CASSLVRGEQFF. Written as DNA, the CDR3 is TGCGCCAGCAGCTTGGTCCGGGGTGAGCAGTTCTTC.

This chain links TRBV7-9 with TRBJ1-2; 7 nucleotides align to TRBD1. The junction had 9 bases not matched to a gene; V was cut back by 6 bases and J by 8 bases. The CDR3 is 13 residues long. CDR1 is SEHNR, CDR2 FQNEAQ, per germline (reference sequence). The CDR3 sequence is CASRETGSGGYTF. For the CDR3, the DNA is TGTGCCAGCAGAGAGACAGGGAGCGGAGGCTACACCTTC.

V usage is TRBV28 and J usage is TRBJ2-3; D may match TRBD1 or TRBD2 (5 bases each). Trimming left V 0 bases short and J 4 bases short, with 8 bases between. The CDR3 length is 14 residues. Germline V CDR1 and CDR2: MDHEN, SYDVKM. CDR3 loop: CASSLCVGADTQYF. DNA for the CDR3: TGTGCCAGCAGTTTATGCGTGGGGGCAGATACGCAGTATTTT.

This clonotype was detected ten times or more. V gene TRBV11-2 combines with J gene TRBJ2-1, with no clear D. Germline V lookup: CDR1 SGHAT, CDR2 FQNNGV. The V end lost 5 bases, the J end lost 0 bases, and 14 bases lay between the germline ends. This CDR3 region has 16 residues. The DNA of the CDR3 is TGTGCCAGCAGCCCGCCCCTCCTGAGCTCCTACAATGAGCAGTTCTTC. Protein: CASSPPLLSSYNEQFF.

About this clonotype: Just one base apart from a much larger clone, this may be a read error. CDR3 region: CAISVVVSGANVLTF. In DNA, the CDR3 is TGTGCCATCAGTGTGGTGGTTTCTGGGGCCAACGTCCTGACTTTC. The chain couples TRBV10-3 to TRBJ2-6; the D is unclear. The CDR3 loop spans 15 amino acids. The germline V gene encodes CDR1 ENHRY and CDR2 SYGVKD. Between the trimmed V and J ends, which lost 4 bases and 1 base, there was a span of 8 bases.

This clonotype was seen ten or more times. The rearrangement joins TRBV5-1 to TRBJ2-3; 7 bases line up with TRBD2. V shed 1 base and J 5 bases; nucleotides not matched to a gene: 7. There are 15 residues in the CDR3. Germline CDR1 SGHRS, CDR2 YFSETQ. The CDR3: CASSLLGGRGDTQYF. As DNA, the CDR3 is TGCGCCAGCAGCTTGTTGGGCGGGAGAGGAGATACGCAGTATTTT.

This clonotype was seen at least ten times. This chain connects TRBV5-1 to TRBJ2-3; no reliable D call. V was cut by 0 bases and J by 3 bases, with 8 bases left in between. The germline V gene has CDR1 SGHRS and CDR2 YFSETQ. CDR3 length equals 14 residues. The CDR3, as DNA: TGCGCCAGCAGCTTGGCATCCGGGACAGATACGCAGTATTTT. Its protein product is CASSLASGTDTQYF. The complete variable domain, with remaining parts taken from reference TRBV5-1 and TRBJ2-3, reads KAGVTQTPRYLIKTRGQQVTLSCSPISGHRSVSWYQQTPGQGLQFLFEYFSETQRNKGNFPGRFSGRQFSNSRSEMNVSTLELGDSALYLCASSLASGTDTQYFGPGTRLTVL.

V usage is TRBV27 and J usage is TRBJ1-1; D remains unclear. Per germline, CDR1 MNHEY and CDR2 SMNVEV (reference sequence). This CDR3 spans 13 amino acids. V lost 2 bases to trimming and J lost 4 bases, with 8 bases between them. This chain's CDR3 is CASSLRYLTEAFF. CDR3 nucleotide sequence: TGTGCCAGCAGTTTAAGGTACCTCACTGAAGCTTTCTTT.

The chain employs TRBV29-1 and TRBJ2-3; perhaps D is TRBD1 or TRBD2 (5 bases each). The CDR3 loop spans 15 amino acids. Germline-derived CDR1 and CDR2 are SQVTM and ANQGSEA. V gave up 0 bases and J gave up 3 bases, with 13 bases separating them. CDR3 DNA sequence: TGCAGCGTTGAAGATCCAGGGAGAGGAACAGATACGCAGTATTTT. It is translated as CSVEDPGRGTDTQYF.

The V gene is TRBV19, the J gene TRBJ2-1, with 8 bases identical to TRBD1. Germline V gene sequence: CDR1 LNHDA, CDR2 SQIVND (reference sequence). V trimming: 5 bases; J trimming: 8 bases; junction bases outside the gene matches: 5. The CDR3 length is 13 residues. CDR3 DNA: TGTGCCAGTAGTTCTGACAGGGGAGATGAGCAGTTCTTC. Residues: CASSSDRGDEQFF.

This clonotype was seen ten or more times. The J gene is TRBJ1-1, the V gene TRBV5-1; 9 nucleotides line up with TRBD1. V lost 4 bases and J lost 8; bases outside the gene matches: 6. Germline loops: CDR1 SGHRS, CDR2 YFSETQ. The CDR3 consists of 13 residues. The CDR3 sequence is CASSPGGTGEAFF. The CDR3 DNA is TGCGCCAGCAGCCCAGGCGGGACAGGGGAAGCTTTCTTT.

The chain is built from TRBV7-9 and TRBJ1-1, with D possibly matching TRBD1 (6 bases). The CDR3 has 15 residues. Germline lookup yields CDR1 SEHNR and CDR2 FQNEAQ (reference sequence). V lost 1 base, J lost 4 bases, and 13 bases lay in between. In nucleotides, the CDR3 is TGTGCCAGCAGCTTAGGGGGGGGCGCCGGCACTGAAGCTTTCTTT. Translation gives CASSLGGGAGTEAFF.

This clonotype was seen more than once but under ten times. The rearrangement links TRBV7-9 to TRBJ2-3; 13 positions agree with TRBD2. Trimming took 2 bases from V and 5 from J; bases not matched to a gene: 7. Germline loops: CDR1 SEHNR, CDR2 FQNEAQ (reference sequence). CDR3 length equals 17 residues. DNA for the CDR3: TGTGCCAGCAGCTTACGACTAGCGGGGGGAGAGAAAGATACGCAGTATTTT. It encodes CASSLRLAGGEKDTQYF.

This clonotype came up a few times. The chain has TRBV5-1 and TRBJ1-1, with a weak D call TRBD1 (5 bases). In germline, CDR1 is SGHRS, CDR2 YFSETQ. Trimming removed 0 bases at V and 0 bases at J, with 18 bases between. There are 18 residues in the CDR3. CDR3 sequence (DNA): TGCGCCAGCAGCTTGGGCGACGGGAGGGACCCTATGAACACTGAAGCTTTCTTT. Translating gives CASSLGDGRDPMNTEAFF.

This clonotype was detected many times. The J gene is TRBJ2-1, the V gene TRBV10-3; TRBD2 aligns across 13 bases. The ends lost 10 bases at V and 0 bases at J; junction bases unmatched: 18. Germline V gene data show CDR1 as ENHRY and CDR2 as SYGVKD. The CDR3 sequence is 20 residues long. The CDR3 region is CATQARRGLAGVSSYNEQFF. The CDR3 nucleotides are TGTGCCACTCAAGCCCGCCGAGGACTAGCGGGAGTGAGCTCCTACAATGAGCAGTTCTTC.

This clonotype was detected ten times or more. The V and J genes are TRBV11-2 and TRBJ1-2; possibly TRBD1 for D (6 bases). This CDR3 spans 15 amino acids. From germline, CDR1 is SGHAT and CDR2 FQNNGV. The V gene lost 5 bases and the J gene lost 4 bases, with 17 bases spanning the gap. The CDR3 region has the DNA TGTGCCAGCAGCGTAGGTCTCGGACAGCTCTATGGCTACACCTTC. This sequence encodes CASSVGLGQLYGYTF.

This clonotype was detected ten times or more. The conserved phenylalanine or tryptophan normally closing the CDR3 is absent here, so this likely arose from a read error. No DNA is shown, since the ends of the CDR3 on it are uncertain; the CDR3 is the one TCRdb lists. The rearrangement links TRBV7-8 to TRBJ1-1; the DNA was not used to check the table's D call, TRBD1. The germline V gene has CDR1 SGHVS and CDR2 FQNEAQ. The CDR3 is 11 residues long, counting both termini. The CDR3 is CASSPQTGTFD.

This chain joins TRBV6-2 or TRBV6-3 and TRBJ1-2; possibly TRBD1 for D (5 bases). Trimming pared 6 bases from V and 4 bases from J, leaving 9 bases between. Per the germline V gene, CDR1 is MNHEY and CDR2 is SVGEGT. This CDR3 contains 12 residues. This CDR3 reads CASSGTSYGYTF. CDR3 nucleotides: TGTGCCAGCAGCGGGACGTCCTATGGCTACACCTTC.

This clonotype showed up many times. This chain joins TRBV27 and TRBJ1-2; the match to TRBD1 covers 9 bases. Germline trimming cut 4 bases from V and 8 bases from J; bases unmatched to any gene: 5. The germline V gene has CDR1 MNHEY and CDR2 SMNVEV (reference sequence). The CDR3 runs 13 residues. CDR3 DNA sequence: TGTGCCAGCAGTTGGACAGGGGAAGGCGGCTACACCTTC. Amino acid sequence: CASSWTGEGGYTF.

This clonotype was observed a few times. This chain uses TRBV5-1 with TRBJ2-4; perhaps TRBD2 as D (5 bases). Germline V CDR1 and CDR2: SGHRS, YFSETQ. Trimming took off 1 base at V and 6 bases at J, with 14 bases between the two ends. The CDR3 covers 15 residues. CDR3 protein: CASSLSPERVNIQYF. Here the CDR3 DNA reads TGCGCCAGCAGCTTGAGCCCCGAGAGGGTAAACATTCAGTACTTC.

There are many counts of this clonotype. The chain recombines TRBV27 with TRBJ1-1; D not resolved. Trimming pared 3 bases from V and 0 bases from J, leaving 14 bases between. The CDR3 is 16 amino acids. CDR1 is MNHEY and CDR2 is SMNVEV in the germline V gene (reference sequence). The CDR3 spells CASSLTHPRMNTEAFF. The CDR3, as DNA: TGTGCCAGCAGTTTGACTCATCCCAGGATGAACACTGAAGCTTTCTTT.

This clonotype was picked up many times. The rearrangement links TRBV29-1 to TRBJ2-7, with TRBD1 as a possible D gene (6 bases). CDR3 length equals 13 residues. Germline values: CDR1 SQVTM, CDR2 ANQGSEA. CDR3 residues: CPRQERTAYEQYF. The CDR3 nucleotides read TGCCCTCGTCAGGAGCGGACAGCCTACGAGCAGTACTTC.

This clonotype has a handful of counts. This chain joins TRBV6-2 or TRBV6-3 and TRBJ1-1, with D possibly TRBD1 on 5 matching bases. Trimming removed 2 bases from V and 4 bases from J, with 14 bases in between. CDR1 is MNHEY and CDR2 is SVGEGT in the germline V gene. This CDR3 region has 15 residues. CDR3 region: CASSYGGRGGTEAFF. As DNA, the CDR3 is TGTGCCAGCAGTTACGGGGGTCGGGGCGGCACTGAAGCTTTCTTT.

In this sample, this clonotype turned up many times. The chain joins TRBV28 to TRBJ2-3; D is ambiguous. CDR1 and CDR2 (germline): MDHEN, SYDVKM. V was clipped by 3 bases and J by 2 bases, with 15 bases between them. This CDR3 is 16 amino acids long. The CDR3 bases are TGTGCCAGCAGTTTTGGAGTGGCCTTCGACACAGATACGCAGTATTTT. Amino acids: CASSFGVAFDTDTQYF.